The rows below give T cell receptor beta chains drawn from one sample of a study of T cells in Graves' hyperthyroidism and ophthalmopathy. TCRdb analysed the multiplex PCR reads with MiXCR anew, one entry per CDR3 protein. In the table there are approximately 490,000 distinct CDR3 sequences, approximately 22% of which are singletons. The specimen sequenced was blood. Receptors were obtained from a woman aged 70 to 79 with Graves' ophthalmopathy. Both conserved end residues are part of each CDR3. D genes are given only for firm matches. Part of the rows lack a size; the others show once, few, many or a class for expanded clones.

v_gene,j_gene,d_gene,abundance,CDR3nt,CDR3aa
TRBV7-9,TRBJ2-7,.,.,TGTGCCAGCAGCTTTAACCCCCCCTACGAGCAGTACTTC,CASSFNPPYEQYF
TRBV7-2,TRBJ1-1,TRBD1,.,TGTGCCAGCAGCTTAACCCATATTTCGGAGGGGGCCAGCACTGAAGCTTTCTTT,CASSLTHISEGASTEAFF
TRBV2,TRBJ2-7,.,many,TGTGCCAGCAGTGGTGGCAGGGACTCCTACGAGCAGTACTTC,CASSGGRDSYEQYF
TRBV5-1,TRBJ2-1,.,few,TGCGCCAGCAGCTTGGTTGTCGGAGGGACCTACAATGAGCAGTTCTTC,CASSLVVGGTYNEQFF
TRBV5-1,TRBJ1-2,.,few,TGCGCCAGCAGCTTGGCGAGGAGAGGAGGGTATGGCTACACCTTC,CASSLARRGGYGYTF
TRBV5-6,TRBJ2-2,TRBD1,.,TGTGCCAGCAGCGGGACAGGGCCCGGGGAGCTGTTTTTT,CASSGTGPGELFF
TRBV12-3/TRBV12-4,TRBJ2-1,TRBD2,.,TGTGCCAGCAAACCCCTGGTGAGCGGGAGCAACAATGAGCAGTTCTTC,CASKPLVSGSNNEQFF
TRBV27,TRBJ1-6,.,.,TGTGCCAGCAGTTTCAACAATTATAATTCACCCCTCCACTTT,CASSFNNYNSPLHF
TRBV7-2,TRBJ2-1,.,many,TGTGCCAGCAGCGCCTTGTGGGGGAACCCCTACAATGAGCAGTTCTTC,CASSALWGNPYNEQFF
TRBV20-1,TRBJ1-2,.,few,TGCAGTGCTAGTGGGGATAACTATGGCTACACCTTC,CSASGDNYGYTF
TRBV20-1,TRBJ1-1,.,.,TGCAGTGCTTCCGACAGCGGAGAGCCTGAAGCTTTCTTT,CSASDSGEPEAFF
TRBV6-6,TRBJ2-3,TRBD1,few,TGTGCCAGCAGTTACCTTCAGGGGGCTTTAACAGATACGCAGTATTTT,CASSYLQGALTDTQYF
TRBV2,TRBJ1-5,TRBD1,many,TGTGCCAGCACAGGGGACAGGAATCAGCCCCAGCATTTT,CASTGDRNQPQHF
TRBV7-2,TRBJ1-6,.,.,TGTGCCAGCAGCTTACATCGAGATTCACCCCTCCACTTT,CASSLHRDSPLHF
TRBV7-2,TRBJ2-2,TRBD2,few,TGTGCCAGCAGCCCCGGACTAGCGTCGAACACCGGGGAGCTGTTTTTT,CASSPGLASNTGELFF
TRBV6-1,TRBJ1-2,.,few,TGTGCCAGCAGCTTGCAGAGGGAATTGAACTATGGCTACACCTTC,CASSLQRELNYGYTF
TRBV6-2/TRBV6-3,TRBJ1-2,.,many,TGTGCCAGCAGTTCAGTCCCGGGACGTCCAAACTATGGCTACACCTTC,CASSSVPGRPNYGYTF
TRBV29-1,TRBJ2-1,.,.,TGCAGCGTTGTAGGGGACCAGCCCCTAACATACAATGAGCAGTTCTTC,CSVVGDQPLTYNEQFF
TRBV28,TRBJ2-7,.,many,TGTGCCAGCAGTAAACAGGGTCTCTCCTACGAGCAGTACTTC,CASSKQGLSYEQYF
TRBV3-1,TRBJ2-3,.,few,TGTGCCAGCAGCCCCTTTACCTCTAGCACAGATACGCAGTATTTT,CASSPFTSSTDTQYF
TRBV11-2,TRBJ1-6,.,.,TGTGCCAGCAGCTTAACGGATTTTAGCCGGCACCTCCACTTT,CASSLTDFSRHLHF
TRBV11-2,TRBJ1-3,.,.,TGTGCCAGCAGCTTAGTCAGAGTCGGAAACACCATATATTTT,CASSLVRVGNTIYF
TRBV7-8,TRBJ2-5,.,.,TGTGCCAGCAATTTAACGGAGACCCAGTACTTC,CASNLTETQYF
TRBV5-1,TRBJ1-6,.,.,TGCGCCAGCAGCTTGGAGCCAGTAGGGGTGGATAATTCACCCCTCCACTTT,CASSLEPVGVDNSPLHF
TRBV7-9,TRBJ2-2,.,many,TGTGCCAGCAGCTTCGGACAGAGCAGGGAGCTGTTTTTT,CASSFGQSRELFF
TRBV19,TRBJ2-3,.,.,TGTGCCAGTAGAGATTCGCCGGGAGCCGGTGAAGATACGCAGTATTTT,CASRDSPGAGEDTQYF
TRBV7-3,TRBJ2-2,.,few,TGTGCCAGCAGCTTAATGGGCAGGGGTATAGGCACCGGGGAGCTGTTTTTT,CASSLMGRGIGTGELFF
TRBV29-1,TRBJ1-5,TRBD1,.,TGCAGCGTTGGACAGGGAGGGGGTCAGCCCCAGCATTTT,CSVGQGGGQPQHF
TRBV13,TRBJ1-6,.,few,TGTGCCAGCAGTGGAGGGAGAAATTCACCCCTCCACTTT,CASSGGRNSPLHF
TRBV6-1,TRBJ2-2,.,.,TGTGCCAGCAGTGTATGGCGCACCGGGGAGCTGTTTTTT,CASSVWRTGELFF
TRBV7-9,TRBJ1-2,.,few,TGTGCCAGCAGCTTACGCCAGGGAGCGGGCTACACCTTC,CASSLRQGAGYTF
TRBV7-9,TRBJ1-2,TRBD1,.,TGTGCCAGCAGCGTCCGACAGGGGGGTAACTATGGCTACACCTTC,CASSVRQGGNYGYTF